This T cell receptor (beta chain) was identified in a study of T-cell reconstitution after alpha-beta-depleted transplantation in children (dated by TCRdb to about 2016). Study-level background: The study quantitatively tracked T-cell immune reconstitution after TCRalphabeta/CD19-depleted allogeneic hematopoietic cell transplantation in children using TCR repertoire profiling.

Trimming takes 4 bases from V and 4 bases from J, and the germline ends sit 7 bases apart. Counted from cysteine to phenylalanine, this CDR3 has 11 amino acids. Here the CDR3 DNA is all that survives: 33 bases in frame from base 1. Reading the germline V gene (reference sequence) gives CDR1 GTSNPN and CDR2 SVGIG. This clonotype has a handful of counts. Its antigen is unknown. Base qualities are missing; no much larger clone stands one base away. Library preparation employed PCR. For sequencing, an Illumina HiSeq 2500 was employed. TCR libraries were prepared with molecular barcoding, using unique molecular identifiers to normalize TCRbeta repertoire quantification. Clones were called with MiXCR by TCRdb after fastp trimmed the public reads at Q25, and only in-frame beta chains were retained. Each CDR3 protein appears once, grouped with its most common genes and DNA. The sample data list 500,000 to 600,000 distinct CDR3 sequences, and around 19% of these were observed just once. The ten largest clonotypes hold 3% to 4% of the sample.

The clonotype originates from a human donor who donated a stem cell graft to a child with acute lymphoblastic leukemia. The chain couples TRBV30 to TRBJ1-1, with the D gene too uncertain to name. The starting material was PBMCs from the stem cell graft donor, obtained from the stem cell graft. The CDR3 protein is CAWNRATEAFF. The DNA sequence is TGTGCCTGGAACAGAGCCACTGAAGCTTTCTTT.